The T cell receptor (beta chain) described here comes from a study of blood T cell repertoires in COVID-19 (dated by TCRdb to 2020 to 2021). For the study in its entirety: Collaborator samples came from the United States, Italy and Spain and covered acute and convalescent phases of COVID-19. The prospective study material was composed of cDNA or gDNA derived from T cells, B-cell-depleted T cells, or PBMCs. Subjects who had been exposed to COVID-19, were actively infected with it, or had recovered from it provided the deeply sampled blood TCRbeta repertoires that made up the dataset. A freely available public database, intended as a resource for researchers studying the immune response to SARS-CoV-2, is where the repertoires were released. Samples came from the ongoing ImmuneRACE study (first 160 participants) plus 1,254 subjects from 6 global collaborators. A de-identified subject ID, COVID-19 status, age in years and sex were almost always included in the sample metadata. HLA class I and class II types, where available, came from metadata supplied by the sample provider rather than from assay-based typing. Study-wide findings and limitations: The amount of clinical and demographic metadata varied by source and participant and was provided uncurated.

Each collaborating institution followed its own protocols to collect whole blood in K2EDTA tubes. For TCRbeta analysis, collaborators shipped samples in one of three forms: frozen whole blood, isolated PBMCs, or DNA extracted from either of those sample types. TCRbeta CDR3 regions were amplified from genomic DNA by means of the immunoSEQ Assay, a bias-controlled multiplex PCR. In the original analysis: The number of nucleated cells in each sample was estimated by amplification of reference gene primers within the assay. Sequence reads were collapsed and filtered to measure the absolute abundance of every unique TCRbeta CDR3 rearrangement. Productive Simpson clonality was computed per sample as the square root of Simpson's diversity index over productive rearrangements. TCRdb's version of the immuneACCESS table is confined to in-frame rearrangements and falls short of the full clone set. An unresolved V gene accounts for under half of the shortfall where checked; the remainder is of unknown origin. D and trimming were read from the DNA, whereas the V and J calls and clone size are those reported in that table. The sample records about 22,000 clones, 80% to 90% of which are singletons. The top ten clones comprise approximately 24% of the sample.

This clone was recorded a few times. It has no known antigen specificity. Base qualities are not recorded, but no much larger clone differs from it by a single base. This TCR derives from a human donor with active COVID-19. The donor label of this sample is uncertain. Sequenced: peripheral blood.

The nucleotide sequence reads TGTGCCAGCCGACAGGGGGGGACCGGGGAGCTGTTTTTT. This translates into CASRQGGTGELFF. The chain employs TRBV2 and TRBJ2-2, with 9 bases aligning to TRBD1. From the cysteine up to the phenylalanine, the CDR3 has a length of 13 residues. The entry retains the CDR3 DNA only, 39 bases that are in frame from base 1. From V the trimming removes 8 bases and from J it removes 5 bases, while the gene matches leave 3 bases of the junction unaccounted for. CDR1 and CDR2, looked up from the germline V gene, are SNHLY and FYNNEI.